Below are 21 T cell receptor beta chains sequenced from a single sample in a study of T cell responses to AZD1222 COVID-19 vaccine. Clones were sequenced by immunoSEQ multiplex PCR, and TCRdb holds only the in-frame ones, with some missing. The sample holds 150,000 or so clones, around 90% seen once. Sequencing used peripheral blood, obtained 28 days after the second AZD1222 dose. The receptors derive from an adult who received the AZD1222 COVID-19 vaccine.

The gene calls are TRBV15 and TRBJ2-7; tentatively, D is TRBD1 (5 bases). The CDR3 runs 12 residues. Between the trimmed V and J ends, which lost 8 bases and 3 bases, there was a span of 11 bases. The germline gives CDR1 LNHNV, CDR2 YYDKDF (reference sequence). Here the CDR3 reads CATGIGVYEQYF. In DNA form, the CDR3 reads TGTGCCACCGGTATAGGGGTCTACGAGCAGTACTTC.

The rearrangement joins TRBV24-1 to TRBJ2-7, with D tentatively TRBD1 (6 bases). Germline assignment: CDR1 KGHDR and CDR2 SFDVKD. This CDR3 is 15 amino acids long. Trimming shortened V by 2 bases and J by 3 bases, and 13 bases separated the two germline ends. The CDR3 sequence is CATSDSTGTSYEQYF. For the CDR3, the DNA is TGTGCCACCAGTGATTCCACCGGGACAAGCTACGAGCAGTACTTC.

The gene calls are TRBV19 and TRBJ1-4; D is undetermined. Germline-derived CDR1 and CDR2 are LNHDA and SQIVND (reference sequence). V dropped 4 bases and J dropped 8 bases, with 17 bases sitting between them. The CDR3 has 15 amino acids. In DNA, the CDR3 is TGTGCCAGTAGTACCCCGGGCCTCCTTGCCGAAAAACTGTTTTTT. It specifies CASSTPGLLAEKLFF. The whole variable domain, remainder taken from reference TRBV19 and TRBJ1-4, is DGGITQSPKYLFRKEGQNVTLSCEQNLNHDAMYWYRQDPGQGLRLIYYSQIVNDFQKGDIAEGYSVSREKKESFPLTVTSAQKNPTAFYLCASSTPGLLAEKLFFGSGTQLSVL.

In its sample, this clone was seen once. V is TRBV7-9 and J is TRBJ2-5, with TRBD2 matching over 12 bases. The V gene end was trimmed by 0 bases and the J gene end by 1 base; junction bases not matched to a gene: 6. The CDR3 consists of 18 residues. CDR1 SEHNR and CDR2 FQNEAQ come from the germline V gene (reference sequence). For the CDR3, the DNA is TGTGCCAGCAGCTTAGCGGGAACTAGCGGGAGGACCCAAGAGACCCAGTACTTC. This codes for CASSLAGTSGRTQETQYF.

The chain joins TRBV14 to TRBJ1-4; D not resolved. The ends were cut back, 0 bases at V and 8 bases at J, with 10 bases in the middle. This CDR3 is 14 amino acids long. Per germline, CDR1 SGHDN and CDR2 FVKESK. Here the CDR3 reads CASSQDRTPEKLFF. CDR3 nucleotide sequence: TGTGCCAGCAGCCAAGATAGGACTCCCGAAAAACTGTTTTTT.

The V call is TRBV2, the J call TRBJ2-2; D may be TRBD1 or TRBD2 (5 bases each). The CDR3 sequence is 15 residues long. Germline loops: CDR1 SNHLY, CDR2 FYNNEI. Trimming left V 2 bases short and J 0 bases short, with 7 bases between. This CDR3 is CASSESGPNTGELFF. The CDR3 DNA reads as TGTGCCAGCAGTGAATCGGGGCCGAACACCGGGGAGCTGTTTTTT.

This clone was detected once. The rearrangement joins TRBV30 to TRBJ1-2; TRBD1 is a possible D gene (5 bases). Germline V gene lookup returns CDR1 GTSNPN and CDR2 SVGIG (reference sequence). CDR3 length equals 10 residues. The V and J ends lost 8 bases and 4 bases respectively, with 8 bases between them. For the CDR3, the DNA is TGTGCCGTCAGGGTCTATGGCTACACCTTC. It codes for CAVRVYGYTF.

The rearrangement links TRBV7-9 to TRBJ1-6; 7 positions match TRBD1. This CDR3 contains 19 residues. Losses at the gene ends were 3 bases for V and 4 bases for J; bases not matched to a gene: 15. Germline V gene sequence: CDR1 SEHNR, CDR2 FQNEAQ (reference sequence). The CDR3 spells CASSFGVETGLEYNSPLHF. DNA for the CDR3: TGTGCCAGCAGCTTTGGGGTCGAGACAGGGTTGGAATATAATTCACCCCTCCACTTT.

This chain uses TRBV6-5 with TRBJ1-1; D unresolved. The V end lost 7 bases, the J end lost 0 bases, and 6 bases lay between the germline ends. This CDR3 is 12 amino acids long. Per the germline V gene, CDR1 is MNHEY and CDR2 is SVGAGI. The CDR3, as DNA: TGTGCCAGCAAAGAGGTGAACACTGAAGCTTTCTTT. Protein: CASKEVNTEAFF.

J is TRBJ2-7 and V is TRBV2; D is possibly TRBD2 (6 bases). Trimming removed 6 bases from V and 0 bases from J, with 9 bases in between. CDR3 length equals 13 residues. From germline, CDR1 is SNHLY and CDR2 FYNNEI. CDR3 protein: CASRPGLSYEQYF. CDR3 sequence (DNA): TGTGCCAGCAGACCGGGACTCTCCTACGAGCAGTACTTC.

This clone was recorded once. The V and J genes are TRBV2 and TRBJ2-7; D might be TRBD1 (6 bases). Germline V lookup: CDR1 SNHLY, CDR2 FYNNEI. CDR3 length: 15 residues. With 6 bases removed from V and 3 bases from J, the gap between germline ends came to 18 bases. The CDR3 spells CASSESRDTSYEQYF. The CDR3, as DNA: TGTGCCAGCAGCGAGTCCCGGGACACAAGCTACGAGCAGTACTTC.

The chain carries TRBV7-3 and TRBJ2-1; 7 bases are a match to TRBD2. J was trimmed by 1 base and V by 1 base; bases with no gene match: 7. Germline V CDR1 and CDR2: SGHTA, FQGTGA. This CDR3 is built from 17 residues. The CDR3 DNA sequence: TGTGCCAGCAGCTTAAGGGATGGCGGGAGATCCTACAATGAGCAGTTCTTC. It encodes CASSLRDGGRSYNEQFF.

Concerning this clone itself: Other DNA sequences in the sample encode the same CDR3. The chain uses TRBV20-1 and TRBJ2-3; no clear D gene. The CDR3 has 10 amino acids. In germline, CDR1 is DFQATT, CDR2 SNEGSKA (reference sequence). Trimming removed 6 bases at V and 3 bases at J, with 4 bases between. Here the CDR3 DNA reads TGCAGTGCCTTGACAGATACGCAGTATTTT. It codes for CSALTDTQYF.

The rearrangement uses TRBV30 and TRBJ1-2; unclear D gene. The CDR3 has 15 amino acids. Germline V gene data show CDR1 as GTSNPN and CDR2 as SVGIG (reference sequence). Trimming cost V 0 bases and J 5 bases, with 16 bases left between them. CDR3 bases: TGTGCCTGGAGTGTACCGGGATTTAGTGGGTATGGCTACACCTTC. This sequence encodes CAWSVPGFSGYGYTF.

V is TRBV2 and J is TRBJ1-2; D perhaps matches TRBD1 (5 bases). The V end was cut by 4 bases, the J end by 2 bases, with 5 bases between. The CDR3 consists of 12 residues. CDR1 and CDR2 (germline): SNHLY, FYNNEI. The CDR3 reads CASSGDNYGYTF. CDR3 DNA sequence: TGTGCCAGCAGTGGGGACAACTATGGCTACACCTTC.

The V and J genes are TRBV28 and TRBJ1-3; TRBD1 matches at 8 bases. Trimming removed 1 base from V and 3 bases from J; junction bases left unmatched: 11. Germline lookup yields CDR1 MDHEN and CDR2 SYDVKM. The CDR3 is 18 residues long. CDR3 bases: TGTGCCAGCAGTTTATCCTACGTCAGGGGGCGATATGGAAACACCATATATTTT. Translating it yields CASSLSYVRGRYGNTIYF.

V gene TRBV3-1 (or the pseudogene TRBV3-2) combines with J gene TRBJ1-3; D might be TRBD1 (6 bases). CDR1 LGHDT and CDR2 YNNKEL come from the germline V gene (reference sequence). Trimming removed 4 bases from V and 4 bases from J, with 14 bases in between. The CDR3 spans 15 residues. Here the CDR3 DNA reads TGTGCCAGCAGCCCGACAGGAGTGGGGGGAAACACCATATATTTT. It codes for CASSPTGVGGNTIYF.

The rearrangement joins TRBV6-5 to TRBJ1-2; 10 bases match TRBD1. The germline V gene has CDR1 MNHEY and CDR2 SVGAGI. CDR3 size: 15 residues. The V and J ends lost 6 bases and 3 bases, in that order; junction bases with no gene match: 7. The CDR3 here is CASRGQGPLDYGYTF. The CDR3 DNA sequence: TGTGCCAGCAGGGGACAGGGGCCCCTCGACTATGGCTACACCTTC.

The CDR3 loop is CASSPLPSLYNEQFF. The CDR3 DNA is TGTGCCAGCAGTCCTTTACCGTCCCTATACAATGAGCAGTTCTTC. The chain has TRBV7-2 and TRBJ2-1; D is unclear. With 6 bases removed from V and 4 bases from J, the gap between germline ends came to 16 bases. The CDR3 totals 15 residues. Germline V CDR1 and CDR2: SGHTA, FQGNSA.

DNA for the CDR3: TGTGCCAGCAGTGGATCAGGGACAGGGCGTCCTGAAAAACTGTTTTTT. It specifies CASSGSGTGRPEKLFF. This chain connects TRBV2 to TRBJ1-4, with 9 bases identical to TRBD1. The CDR3 extends over 16 amino acids. Trimming at V came to 4 bases and at J to 7 bases, leaving 10 bases not matched to a gene. Germline CDR1 reads SNHLY; CDR2 reads FYNNEI.

The CDR3 loop is CASRPGTSGKYEQFF. CDR3 DNA sequence: TGTGCCAGCAGACCCGGGACTAGCGGGAAGTACGAGCAGTTCTTC. V usage is TRBV6-6 and J usage is TRBJ2-1; 13 bases align to TRBD2. Germline CDR1 is MNHNY and CDR2 is SVGAGI (reference sequence). This CDR3 has 15 amino acids. V dropped 6 bases and J dropped 10; count of bases not matched to a gene: 9.